This entry lists 12 T cell receptor beta chains sequenced from one sample in a study of cytomegalovirus exposure and HLA in healthy donors. 60 Vbeta and 13 Jbeta primers were used in PCR. Measured with immunoSEQ multiplex PCR; TCRdb has only the in-frame clones, and not every one. Here the sample spans about 190,000 clones, just under 75% being singletons. The sample comprised PBMCs. Source of these receptors: a woman under 40 in good health and CMV-seropositive.

This clone was counted between two and nine times. This rearrangement joins TRBV14 to TRBJ2-1; D may be TRBD2 (6 bases). CDR3 length: 17 residues. V gave up 0 bases and J gave up 8 bases, with 20 bases separating them. Germline V gives CDR1 SGHDN, CDR2 FVKESK. CDR3 coding DNA: TGTGCCAGCAGCCAAGATTTTGGGGGAGGAACATCCGATGAGCAGTTCTTC. Translating it yields CASSQDFGGGTSDEQFF.

This clone was seen more than once but under ten times. V usage is TRBV2 and J usage is TRBJ2-3; 14 nucleotides line up with TRBD2. There are 16 residues in the CDR3. Germline V lookup: CDR1 SNHLY, CDR2 FYNNEI. V trimming: 6 bases; J trimming: 5 bases; junction bases outside the gene matches: 7. The CDR3 loop is CASRRLAGGPKDTQYF. CDR3 DNA sequence: TGTGCCAGCAGGAGACTAGCGGGAGGGCCGAAAGATACGCAGTATTTT.

This clone has a single count. The genes are TRBV21-1 and TRBJ1-2. TRBV21-1 is a pseudogene segment. The CDR3 is 17 residues long. The CDR3 sequence is CASRPITGTTFFNGYTF. The CDR3 nucleotides read TGTGCCAGCAGACCCATTACCGGGACTACCTTTTTTAACGGCTACACCTTC.

V gene TRBV13 combines with J gene TRBJ2-5; 13 bases are shared with TRBD2. The CDR3 runs to 15 residues. Germline trimming cut 5 bases from V and 4 bases from J; bases unmatched to any gene: 4. The V gene's germline CDR1 is PRHDT and CDR2 FYEKMQ (reference sequence). CDR3 protein: CASSIRTSGGETQYF. For the CDR3, the DNA is TGTGCCAGCAGCATCCGGACTAGCGGGGGAGAGACCCAGTACTTC. Drawing the rest from reference TRBV13 and TRBJ2-5, the complete variable domain is AAGVIQSPRHLIKEKRETATLKCYPIPRHDTVYWYQQGPGQDPQFLISFYEKMQSDKGSIPDRFSAQQFSDYHSELNMSSLELGDSALYFCASSIRTSGGETQYFGPGTRLLVL.

Turning to this clone: The junction and the germline gene differ at one end; a read error may be behind it. The V and J genes are TRBV5-4 and TRBJ2-7; 11 bases map to TRBD2. The CDR3 has 13 residues. In germline, CDR1 is SGHNT, CDR2 YYREEE (reference sequence). CDR3 sequence: CASSLLAGGPVVF. The CDR3 nucleotides are TGTGCCAGCAGCTTATTAGCGGGAGGGCCGGTTGTCTTC.

This clone has more than one count but fewer than ten. The chain is built from TRBV19 and TRBJ2-3; 8 nucleotides align to TRBD1. Trimming took 9 bases from V and 4 from J; bases not matched to a gene: 12. The germline V gene encodes CDR1 LNHDA and CDR2 SQIVND (reference sequence). This CDR3 region has 15 residues. This chain's CDR3 is CASQGNRGLADTQYF. The CDR3, as DNA: TGTGCCAGCCAAGGGAACAGGGGGTTGGCAGATACGCAGTATTTT.

The gene calls are TRBV6-5 and TRBJ2-7; 10 bases line up with TRBD1. The CDR3 has 15 residues. The V segment lost 4 bases and the J segment 2 bases; nucleotides outside the gene matches: 5. Germline CDR1 MNHEY, CDR2 SVGAGI. The CDR3 DNA follows: TGTGCCAGCAGTTCCCCCGGGACAGGGGCCTACGAGCAGTACTTC. Translation gives CASSSPGTGAYEQYF.

The chain links TRBV28 to TRBJ2-2; 9 positions match TRBD1. The CDR3 is 18 amino acids. V lost 4 bases to trimming and J lost 3 bases; unmatched junction nucleotides: 12. CDR1 and CDR2 (germline): MDHEN, SYDVKM. As DNA, the CDR3 is TGTGCCAGCAGTTCTTATACAGGGGGCGAGAAACACACCGGGGAGCTGTTTTTT. Its protein product is CASSSYTGGEKHTGELFF.

The V and J genes are TRBV29-1 and TRBJ2-7; 9 nucleotides line up with TRBD1. The junction had 6 bases not matched to a gene; V was cut back by 6 bases and J by 6 bases. Germline V gene data show CDR1 as SQVTM and CDR2 as ANQGSEA. The CDR3 is 12 residues long. CDR3 sequence reads: CSVGQGRFEQYF. CDR3 DNA sequence: TGCAGCGTGGGACAGGGTAGGTTCGAGCAGTACTTC.

The chain couples TRBV29-1 to TRBJ2-4, with D unclear. The CDR3 runs 13 residues. In germline, CDR1 is SQVTM, CDR2 ANQGSEA. Trimming left V 5 bases short and J 3 bases short, with 11 bases between. The CDR3 is CSVMISYKNIQYF. CDR3 DNA sequence: TGCAGCGTTATGATTAGTTACAAAAACATTCAGTACTTC. The full variable domain, completed using reference TRBV29-1 and TRBJ2-4, is SAVISQKPSRDICQRGTSLTIQCQVDSQVTMMFWYRQQPGQSLTLIATANQGSEATYESGFVIDKFPISRPNLTFSTLTVSNMSPEDSSIYLCSVMISYKNIQYFGAGTRLSVL.

The chain has TRBV20-1 and TRBJ2-2, with D hard to call. Germline loops: CDR1 DFQATT, CDR2 SNEGSKA (reference sequence). This CDR3 is 11 amino acids long. V lost 5 bases and J 4 bases, leaving 5 bases between the germline ends. CDR3 sequence reads: CSARRTGELFF. CDR3 DNA: TGCAGTGCTCGTCGCACCGGGGAGCTGTTTTTT.

V and J are TRBV4-1 and TRBJ2-2, with D perhaps matching TRBD2 (6 bases). From germline, CDR1 is MGHRA and CDR2 YSYEKL. The ends were cut back, 0 bases at V and 1 base at J, with 12 bases in the middle. The CDR3 sequence is 17 residues long. The CDR3 reads CASSQDSAGLNTGELFF. The CDR3 nucleotides are TGCGCCAGCAGCCAAGATTCGGCGGGGCTGAACACCGGGGAGCTGTTTTTT.